A single sample gave rise to the 23 T cell receptor beta chains below, sequenced in a study of cytomegalovirus exposure and HLA in healthy donors. Vbeta (60) and Jbeta (13) primers were used in the PCR. Data came from immunoSEQ multiplex PCR; TCRdb stores just in-frame clones and leaves some out. The sample lists about 150,000 clones, over 70% occurring once. Sequencing was performed on PBMCs. The receptors shown here come from a woman in her forties or fifties in good health and CMV-seropositive.

This chain uses TRBV30 with TRBJ1-2, with a weak D call TRBD1 (6 bases). Between the trimmed V and J ends, which lost 1 base and 4 bases, there was a span of 13 bases. In germline, CDR1 is GTSNPN, CDR2 SVGIG (reference sequence). This CDR3 contains 14 residues. The CDR3 sequence: CAWSGGGGGYGYTF. The CDR3 nucleotides are TGTGCCTGGAGTGGAGGGGGAGGGGGCTATGGCTACACCTTC.

The chain is built from TRBV5-1 and TRBJ2-7; 10 bases match TRBD1. The ends lost 4 bases at V and 5 bases at J; junction bases unmatched: 3. Per the germline V gene, CDR1 is SGHRS and CDR2 is YFSETQ. The CDR3 extends over 13 amino acids. CDR3 bases: TGCGCCAGCAGCCGGGACAGGGGAGACGAGCAGTACTTC. Amino acid sequence: CASSRDRGDEQYF.

This rearrangement joins TRBV13 to TRBJ2-1; 7 nucleotides agree with TRBD2. The CDR3 has 16 residues. The V gene's germline CDR1 is PRHDT and CDR2 FYEKMQ (reference sequence). The V gene end was trimmed by 1 base and the J gene end by 0 bases; junction bases not matched to a gene: 3. CDR3 sequence reads: CASSLEPGGSYNEQFF. In DNA form, the CDR3 reads TGTGCCAGCAGCTTAGAACCGGGGGGCTCCTACAATGAGCAGTTCTTC.

The rearrangement joins TRBV6-5 to TRBJ1-2, with D maybe TRBD1 (5 bases). Germline V lookup: CDR1 MNHEY, CDR2 SVGAGI. CDR3 length: 16 amino acids. V was pared by 2 bases and J by 4 bases, with 17 bases between. CDR3 amino acids: CASSYGGGAVVYGYTF. CDR3 coding DNA: TGTGCCAGCAGTTACGGCGGAGGGGCGGTGGTCTATGGCTACACCTTC.

The chain carries TRBV5-1 and TRBJ1-1; 7 bases are shared with TRBD1. From germline, CDR1 is SGHRS and CDR2 YFSETQ. V was clipped by 0 bases and J by 5 bases; unmatched bases: 10. There are 16 residues in the CDR3. As DNA, the CDR3 is TGCGCCAGCAGCTTGGGGCAGGGGGGTCTGGGGACTGAAGCTTTCTTT. Protein: CASSLGQGGLGTEAFF.

This clone is a singleton in its sample. At one of its ends the junction is not consistent with the germline gene, which may arise from a read error. CDR3 DNA: TGTGCCAGTAGTATAGGAGGACTAGCCAAAAACAGTCAGTACTTC. Encoded protein: CASSIGGLAKNSQYF. The chain carries TRBV19 and TRBJ2-4; 8 bases align to TRBD2. This CDR3 comprises 15 residues. CDR1 and CDR2 (germline): LNHDA, SQIVND (reference sequence).

The chain uses TRBV28 and TRBJ2-1, with a possible D match to TRBD1 (6 bases). CDR3 length: 13 residues. CDR1 and CDR2 (germline): MDHEN, SYDVKM. Trimming stripped 6 bases from V and 7 bases from J, with 13 bases between. This chain's CDR3 is CASRPQGTNEQFF. CDR3 nucleotides: TGTGCCAGCAGACCACAGGGTACGAATGAGCAGTTCTTC.

This clone was seen a handful of times. The chain employs TRBV9 and TRBJ1-1; TRBD1 aligns across 8 bases. The CDR3 spans 14 residues. Trimming took 3 bases from V and 3 from J; bases not matched to a gene: 4. Germline loops: CDR1 SGDLS, CDR2 YYNGEE. The CDR3 nucleotides read TGTGCCAGCAGCGCCAACAGGGGGGACACTGAAGCTTTCTTT. This encodes CASSANRGDTEAFF.

This clone was detected a few times. The J gene is TRBJ2-7, the V gene TRBV18; maybe TRBD2 (5 bases). Germline V lookup: CDR1 KGHSH, CDR2 LQKENI. The CDR3 contains 13 residues. V lost 2 bases and J lost 9, with 14 bases in between. As DNA, the CDR3 is TGTGCCAGCTCACCAAGTCGGGAAGATGGGCAGTACTTC. This gives the protein CASSPSREDGQYF.

The chain employs TRBV2 and TRBJ2-1; 7 positions match TRBD2. The germline gives CDR1 SNHLY, CDR2 FYNNEI. Trimming at V came to 7 bases and at J to 7 bases, leaving 7 bases not matched to a gene. This CDR3 is built from 13 residues. DNA for the CDR3: TGTGCCAGCATGGCGGGAGCTGGGAATGAGCAGTTCTTC. Translated, it gives CASMAGAGNEQFF.

The chain links TRBV29-1 to TRBJ2-1; 7 bases align to TRBD2. Germline lookup yields CDR1 SQVTM and CDR2 ANQGSEA. The CDR3 runs to 15 residues. Trimming took 7 bases from V and 0 from J; bases not matched to a gene: 9. Here the CDR3 reads CSASAGASSYNEQFF. CDR3 nucleotide sequence: TGCAGCGCCTCGGCGGGAGCGAGCTCCTACAATGAGCAGTTCTTC.

The chain uses TRBV27 and TRBJ2-7; maybe TRBD1 (5 bases). Germline CDR1 is MNHEY and CDR2 is SMNVEV (reference sequence). This CDR3 has 16 amino acids. V lost 0 bases and J lost 3, with 15 bases in between. Here the CDR3 reads CASSLSGRGLLYEQYF. CDR3 DNA sequence: TGTGCCAGCAGTTTATCGGGAAGGGGCCTACTCTACGAGCAGTACTTC.

CDR3 coding DNA: TGTGCCAGCAGCCCCAGGGCGGGGTATGGCTACACCTTC. Its protein product is CASSPRAGYGYTF. The rearrangement links TRBV7-8 to TRBJ1-2; perhaps TRBD1 as D (5 bases). This CDR3 has 13 amino acids. Per the germline V gene, CDR1 is SGHVS and CDR2 is FQNEAQ. V was trimmed by 5 bases and J by 5 bases, leaving 12 bases between them.

This chain connects TRBV19 to TRBJ1-2, with 9 bases lining up with TRBD1. Looked up from germline, CDR1 is LNHDA and CDR2 is SQIVND (reference sequence). The CDR3 spans 15 residues. V lost 3 bases, J lost 4 bases, and 6 bases stayed unmatched. CDR3 protein: CASSIGTGGLYGYTF. The CDR3 DNA is TGTGCCAGTAGTATTGGAACAGGGGGCCTCTATGGCTACACCTTC.

V and J are TRBV9 and TRBJ2-7; no firm D call. This CDR3 has 13 residues. Per germline, CDR1 SGDLS and CDR2 YYNGEE. V was trimmed by 4 bases and J by 6 bases, leaving 14 bases between them. The CDR3 sequence: CASSPEVRFEQYF. CDR3 nucleotide sequence: TGTGCCAGCAGCCCCGAGGTTAGGTTCGAGCAGTACTTC.

Comments on this clone: Other nucleotide sequences from this sample produce the same CDR3. CDR3 bases: TGTGCCAGCAGCTTACAGGGGGCGCGTACTGAAGCTTTCTTT. Translated: CASSLQGARTEAFF. The J gene is TRBJ1-1, the V gene TRBV7-2; 8 bases are a match to TRBD1. V lost 2 bases and J lost 5; bases outside the gene matches: 4. The germline V gene has CDR1 SGHTA and CDR2 FQGNSA. CDR3 length equals 14 residues.

The rearrangement links TRBV27 to TRBJ1-5; 9 bases align to TRBD1. This CDR3 is 18 amino acids long. With 0 bases clipped from V and 7 bases from J, the junction kept 13 bases outside the gene matches. Per germline, CDR1 MNHEY and CDR2 SMNVEV (reference sequence). The DNA for the CDR3 is TGTGCCAGCAGTTTATCTGGGGGGACAGGGTGGGGGGAACAGCCCCAGCATTTT. Its translation is CASSLSGGTGWGEQPQHF.

This clone has just one count. This chain joins TRBV30 and TRBJ1-5; D is perhaps TRBD1 (5 bases). With 4 bases removed from V and 5 bases from J, the gap between germline ends came to 15 bases. The CDR3 covers 14 residues. CDR1 and CDR2 from the germline V gene are GTSNPN and SVGIG (reference sequence). CDR3 DNA sequence: TGTGCCTGGAATTCGGAAGGAGGGGATCAGCCCCAGCATTTT. Residues: CAWNSEGGDQPQHF.

This chain joins TRBV28 and TRBJ1-3; D is possibly TRBD1 (5 bases). The V gene lost 9 bases and the J gene lost 1 base, with 13 bases spanning the gap. The CDR3 length is 14 residues. Germline CDR1 is MDHEN and CDR2 is SYDVKM. The CDR3 DNA follows: TGTGCCAGTCTCCCCGGGGGGTCTGGAAACACCATATATTTT. Translated, it gives CASLPGGSGNTIYF. The whole variable domain, filled in from reference TRBV28 and TRBJ1-3, reads DVKVTQSSRYLVKRTGEKVFLECVQDMDHENMFWYRQDPGLGLRLIYFSYDVKMKEKGDIPEGYSVSREKKERFSLILESASTNQTSMYLCASLPGGSGNTIYFGEGSWLTVV.

This sequence joins TRBV5-6 and TRBJ1-3, with a tentative D call TRBD1 (5 bases). This CDR3 has 15 amino acids. V shed 4 bases and J shed 0 bases, with 11 bases lying between them. Germline V CDR1 and CDR2: SGHDT, YYEEEE. The CDR3 bases are TGTGCCAGCAGCCAAATGGGGGGCTCTGGAAACACCATATATTTT. Protein: CASSQMGGSGNTIYF. The variable domain in full, with the rest retrieved from reference TRBV5-6 and TRBJ1-3, is DAGVTQSPTHLIKTRGQQVTLRCSPKSGHDTVSWYQQALGQGPQFIFQYYEEEERQRGNFPDRFSGHQFPNYSSELNVNALLLGDSALYLCASSQMGGSGNTIYFGEGSWLTVV.

This sequence joins TRBV5-1 and TRBJ2-1, with 16 nucleotides matching TRBD2. The germline gives CDR1 SGHRS, CDR2 YFSETQ. The CDR3 has 15 residues. V gave up 8 bases and J gave up 7 bases; unmatched junction bases: 6. This CDR3 is CASTSGLAGGNEQFF. For the CDR3, the DNA is TGCGCCAGTACCTCGGGACTAGCGGGGGGGAATGAGCAGTTCTTC.

This chain uses TRBV9 with TRBJ1-1; 7 nucleotides align to TRBD1. There are 14 residues in the CDR3. Germline CDR1 SGDLS, CDR2 YYNGEE. The V segment lost 4 bases and the J segment 1 base; nucleotides outside the gene matches: 4. CDR3 sequence: CASSPQGGNTEAFF. As DNA, the CDR3 is TGTGCCAGCAGCCCCCAGGGGGGGAACACTGAAGCTTTCTTT.

This chain uses TRBV6-5 with TRBJ1-2; TRBD1 matches 9 bases. With 6 bases clipped from V and 7 bases from J, the junction kept 9 bases outside the gene matches. The V gene's germline CDR1 is MNHEY and CDR2 SVGAGI. This CDR3 is 14 amino acids long. CDR3 DNA sequence: TGTGCCAGCAGCCGGACAGGGGTTGATCGTGGCTACACCTTC. This sequence encodes CASSRTGVDRGYTF.